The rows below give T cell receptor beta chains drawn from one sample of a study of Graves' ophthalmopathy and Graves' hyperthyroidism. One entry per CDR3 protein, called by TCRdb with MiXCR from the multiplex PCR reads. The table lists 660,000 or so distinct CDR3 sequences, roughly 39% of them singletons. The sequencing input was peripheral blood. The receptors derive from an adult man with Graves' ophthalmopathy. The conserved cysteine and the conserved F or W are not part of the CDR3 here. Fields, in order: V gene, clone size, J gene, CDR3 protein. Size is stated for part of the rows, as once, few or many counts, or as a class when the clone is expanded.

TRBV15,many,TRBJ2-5,ATSRDRGEETQY
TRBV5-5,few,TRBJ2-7,ASSRFIWERYEQY
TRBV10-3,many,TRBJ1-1,AISEEGASF
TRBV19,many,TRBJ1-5,ASSIQGGQPQH
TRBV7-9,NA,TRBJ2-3,ASSSTSGRTDTQY
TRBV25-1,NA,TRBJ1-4,ASSFLNTNEKLF
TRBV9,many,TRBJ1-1,ASSVGSHLNTEAF
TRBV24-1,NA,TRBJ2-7,ATSDLPLRRDISYEQY
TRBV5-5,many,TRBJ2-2,ASSLRSGGTGELF
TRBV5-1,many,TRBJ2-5,ASSGGGARLETQY
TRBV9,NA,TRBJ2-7,ASSGTSGFSYEQY
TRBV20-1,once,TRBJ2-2,SARERGLAGNTGELL
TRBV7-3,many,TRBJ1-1,ASSITGGTEAF
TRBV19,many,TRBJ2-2,ASSIAARSTGELF
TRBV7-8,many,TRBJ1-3,ASSPRPGAGNTIY
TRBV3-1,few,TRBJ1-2,ASSQGLGVGYT
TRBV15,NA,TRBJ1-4,ATSRTGAYDNEKLF
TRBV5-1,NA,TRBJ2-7,ASSFGTLDSYEQY
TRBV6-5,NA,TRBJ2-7,ASSGGGSMAYEQY
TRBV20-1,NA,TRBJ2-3,SARSSTDTQY
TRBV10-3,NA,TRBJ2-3,AISGSREGGDTQY
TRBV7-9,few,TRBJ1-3,ASRPRGNSGNTIY
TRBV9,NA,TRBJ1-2,ASSSPDRDSYGYT
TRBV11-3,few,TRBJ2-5,ASSPTSGRVGETQY
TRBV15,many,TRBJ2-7,ATSRGLDRGAYEQY
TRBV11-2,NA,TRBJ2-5,ASSPRVSVQETQY
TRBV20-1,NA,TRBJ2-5,SARGGWNQETQY
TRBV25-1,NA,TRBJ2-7,ASSEFGGSYEQY
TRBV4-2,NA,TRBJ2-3,ASSPPSGTTDTQY
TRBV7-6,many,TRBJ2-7,ASSQGLAGAKQY
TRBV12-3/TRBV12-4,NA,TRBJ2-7,ASSPEGEQGEQY
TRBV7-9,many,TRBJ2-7,ASSFAGTSGSYEQY
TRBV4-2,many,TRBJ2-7,ASSQGGPGGEQY
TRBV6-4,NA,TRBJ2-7,AGSGDFYEQY
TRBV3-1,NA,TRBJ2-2,ASSRARDFYTGELF
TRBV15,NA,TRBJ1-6,ATGRGGGALGSPLH
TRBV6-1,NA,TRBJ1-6,ASGERFKSPLH
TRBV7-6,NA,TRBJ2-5,ASSLAGFVETQY
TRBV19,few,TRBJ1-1,ASSITVGPNTEAF
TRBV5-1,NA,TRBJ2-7,ASSLQAGSYEQY
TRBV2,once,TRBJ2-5,ASSGGAFTKTQY
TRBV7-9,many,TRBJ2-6,ASSLPSSAGANVLT
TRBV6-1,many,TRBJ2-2,ASTPTSGNTGELF
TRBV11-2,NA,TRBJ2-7,ASSSGDATYEQY
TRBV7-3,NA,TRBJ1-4,ASSSLDSKGEKLF
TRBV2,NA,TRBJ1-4,ASSDLGHPLEAGNEKLF
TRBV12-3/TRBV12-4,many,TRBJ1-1,ASSLVPGLNTEAF
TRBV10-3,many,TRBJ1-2,AISESDRGPYGYT
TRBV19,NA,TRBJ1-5,ASSITPPGQPQH
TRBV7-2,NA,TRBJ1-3,ASSFKGAQNTIY
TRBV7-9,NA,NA,ASSLAPTVGQF
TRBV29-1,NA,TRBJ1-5,SVATGTRGGNQPQH
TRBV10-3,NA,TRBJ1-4,AIEDRGELF
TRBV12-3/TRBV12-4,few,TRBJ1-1,ASTLSTGGYTEAF
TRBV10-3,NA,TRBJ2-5,AISITPPTGFEETQY
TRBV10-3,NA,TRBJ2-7,AIRGGGTAYEQY
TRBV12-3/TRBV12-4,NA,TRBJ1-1,ASSARSIGGGTEAF